This entry concerns a single T cell receptor beta chain. Its matching antigen is unknown. The sample originates from a study of response to subunit inactivated influenza vaccine. Study results and caveats: Only a handful of new T cells, the authors suggested, are recruited with each seasonal influenza vaccination.

TCRdb reprocessed the RT-PCR reads via MiXCR and lists one record per CDR3 protein. In the table there are 250,000 to 350,000 distinct CDR3 sequences, 22% of which are singletons. Germline V CDR1 and CDR2: SGHRS, YFSETQ. The V end was cut by 0 bases, the J end by 0 bases, with 18 bases between. The length of the CDR3 is 18 residues. This rearrangement joins TRBV5-1 to TRBJ1-1; tentatively, D is TRBD1 (6 bases). The clonotype originates from a man aged 50-75 years who received an inactivated influenza vaccine. Here the sequenced sample was PBMCs from blood, taken around 22 months after vaccination. CDR3 amino acids: CASSLALGSRGMNTEAFF. The CDR3 DNA is TGCGCCAGCAGCTTGGCCTTAGGTTCGAGGGGGATGAACACTGAAGCTTTCTTT.